This T cell receptor (beta chain) was captured by sequencing in a study of T cells in Graves' hyperthyroidism and ophthalmopathy. Study-wide findings and caveats: Among clonotypes expanded in thyroid above 0.001, most were also found in blood.

Germline CDR1 MDHEN, CDR2 SYDVKM. The CDR3 length is 15 residues. Trimming stripped 8 bases from V and 6 bases from J, with 20 bases between. What was amplified from RNA transcripts were TCR beta CDR3 regions. TCR CDR3 underwent first-round RT-PCR with the HTBI primer set. MiXCR was run by TCRdb on the multiplex PCR reads, yielding one entry per CDR3 protein. The sample carries about 420,000 distinct CDR3 sequences, around 14% recorded once. This clonotype was recorded at least ten times. Its antigen is still unknown. The rearrangement joins TRBV28 to TRBJ1-5; a possible D gene is TRBD1 (6 bases). This TCR was sampled from a young woman with Graves' hyperthyroidism. Sequencing input: blood. This CDR3 is CASSPGQGLGQPQHF. The DNA for the CDR3 is TGTGCCAGCTCGCCGGGGCAGGGGCTGGGTCAGCCCCAGCATTTT.